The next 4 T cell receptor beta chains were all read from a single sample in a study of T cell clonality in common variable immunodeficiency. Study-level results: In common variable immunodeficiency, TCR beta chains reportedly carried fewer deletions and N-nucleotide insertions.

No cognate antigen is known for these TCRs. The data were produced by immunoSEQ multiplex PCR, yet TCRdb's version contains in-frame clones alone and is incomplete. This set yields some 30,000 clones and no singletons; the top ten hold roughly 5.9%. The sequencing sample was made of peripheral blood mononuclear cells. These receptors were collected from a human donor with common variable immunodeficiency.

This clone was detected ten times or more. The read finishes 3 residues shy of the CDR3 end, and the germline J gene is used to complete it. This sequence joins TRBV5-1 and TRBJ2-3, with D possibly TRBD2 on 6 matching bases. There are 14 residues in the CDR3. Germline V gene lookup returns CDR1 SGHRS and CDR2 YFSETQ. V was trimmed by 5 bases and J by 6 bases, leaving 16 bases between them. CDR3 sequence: CASRRRTGEDTQYF. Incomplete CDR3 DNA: TGCGCCAGCAGACGAAGGACGGGGGAGGATACG.

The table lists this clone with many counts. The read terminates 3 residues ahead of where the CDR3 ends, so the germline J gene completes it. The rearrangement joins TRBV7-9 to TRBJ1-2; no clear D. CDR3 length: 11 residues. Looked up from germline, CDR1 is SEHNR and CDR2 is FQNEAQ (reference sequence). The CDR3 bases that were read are TGTGCCAGCAGCTCTGATGGCGGC. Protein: CASSSDGG. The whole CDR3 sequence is CASSSDGGYTF. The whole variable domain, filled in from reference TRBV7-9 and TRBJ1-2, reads DTGVSQNPRHKITKRGQNVTFRCDPISEHNRLYWYRQTLGQGPEFLTYFQNEAQLEKSRLLSDRFSAERPKGSFSTLEIQRTEQGDSAMYLCASSSDGGYTFGSGTRLTVV.

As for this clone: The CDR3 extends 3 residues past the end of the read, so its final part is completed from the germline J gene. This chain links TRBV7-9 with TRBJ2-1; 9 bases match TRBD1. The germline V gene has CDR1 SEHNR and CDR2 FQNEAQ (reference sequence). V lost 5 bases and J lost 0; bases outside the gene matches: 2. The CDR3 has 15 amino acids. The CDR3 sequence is CASSLGQGSYNEQFF. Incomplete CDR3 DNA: TGTGCCAGCAGCCTGGGACAGGGCTCCTACAATGAG.

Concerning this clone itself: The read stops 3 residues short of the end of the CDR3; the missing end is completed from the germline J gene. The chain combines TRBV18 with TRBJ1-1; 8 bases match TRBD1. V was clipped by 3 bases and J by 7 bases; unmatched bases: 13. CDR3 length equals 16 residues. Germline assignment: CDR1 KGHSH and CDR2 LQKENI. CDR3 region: CASSPLTGTGISEAFF. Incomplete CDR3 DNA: TGTGCCAGCTCACCTTTAACCGGGACAGGCATTAGTGAA.